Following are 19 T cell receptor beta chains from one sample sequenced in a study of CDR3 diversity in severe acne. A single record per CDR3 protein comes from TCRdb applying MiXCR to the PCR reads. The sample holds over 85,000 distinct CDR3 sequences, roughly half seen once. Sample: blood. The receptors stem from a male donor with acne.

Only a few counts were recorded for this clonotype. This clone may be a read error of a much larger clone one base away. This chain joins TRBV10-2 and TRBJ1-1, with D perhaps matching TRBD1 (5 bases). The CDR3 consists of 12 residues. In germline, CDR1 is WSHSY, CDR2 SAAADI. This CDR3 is CASIEWGLEAFF. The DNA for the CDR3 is TGCGCCAGCATTGAGTGGGGCTTAGAAGCTTTCTTT.

In nucleotides, the CDR3 is TGTGCCATCAGTGATCGGGACAGGGTTTGCGAGCAGTACTTC. This codes for CAISDRDRVCEQYF. This chain uses TRBV10-3 with TRBJ2-7; 9 nucleotides align to TRBD1. This CDR3 spans 14 amino acids. Looked up from germline, CDR1 is ENHRY and CDR2 is SYGVKD. Trimming removed 3 bases from V and 6 bases from J; junction bases left unmatched: 6.

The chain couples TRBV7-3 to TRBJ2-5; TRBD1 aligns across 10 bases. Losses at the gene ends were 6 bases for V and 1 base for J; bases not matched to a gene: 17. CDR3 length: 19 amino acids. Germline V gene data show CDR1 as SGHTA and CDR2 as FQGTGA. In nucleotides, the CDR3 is TGTGCCAGCAGTTCGCCTCCGGGACAGGGGACCACGGGCCAAGAGACCCAGTACTTC. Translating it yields CASSSPPGQGTTGQETQYF.

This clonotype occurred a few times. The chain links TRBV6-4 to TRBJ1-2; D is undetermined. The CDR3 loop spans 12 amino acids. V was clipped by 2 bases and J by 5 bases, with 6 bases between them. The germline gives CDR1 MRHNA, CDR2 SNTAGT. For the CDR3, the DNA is TGTGCCAGCAGTGACGGAGCTTATGGCTACACCTTC. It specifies CASSDGAYGYTF.

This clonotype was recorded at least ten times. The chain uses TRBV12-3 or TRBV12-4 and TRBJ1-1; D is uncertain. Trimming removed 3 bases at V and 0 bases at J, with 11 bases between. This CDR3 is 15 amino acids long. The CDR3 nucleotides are TGTGCCAGCAGTTTCAGTACCCTGATGAACACTGAAGCTTTCTTT. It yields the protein CASSFSTLMNTEAFF.

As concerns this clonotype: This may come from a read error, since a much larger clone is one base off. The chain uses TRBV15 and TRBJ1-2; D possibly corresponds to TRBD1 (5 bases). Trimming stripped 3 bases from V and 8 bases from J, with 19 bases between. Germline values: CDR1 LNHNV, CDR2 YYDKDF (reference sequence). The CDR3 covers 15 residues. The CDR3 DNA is TGTGCCACCAGCAGCGATGGACCTGGGACGGAGGGCTACACCTTC. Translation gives CATSSDGPGTEGYTF.

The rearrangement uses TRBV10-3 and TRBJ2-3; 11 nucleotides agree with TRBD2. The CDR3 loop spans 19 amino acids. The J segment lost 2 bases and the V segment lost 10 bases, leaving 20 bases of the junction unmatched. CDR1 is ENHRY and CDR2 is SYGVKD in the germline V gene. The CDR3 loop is CATSVAGGPAGSDTDTQYF. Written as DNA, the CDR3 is TGTGCCACCTCCGTAGCGGGAGGGCCAGCGGGATCCGACACAGATACGCAGTATTTT.

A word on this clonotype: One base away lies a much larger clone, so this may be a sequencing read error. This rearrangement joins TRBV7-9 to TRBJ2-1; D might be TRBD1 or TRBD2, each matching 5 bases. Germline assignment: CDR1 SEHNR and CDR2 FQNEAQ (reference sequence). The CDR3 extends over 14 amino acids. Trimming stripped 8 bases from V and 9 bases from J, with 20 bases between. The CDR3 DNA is TGTGCCAGCGGCTCAACGGGGCGCGGCGGTGAGCAGTTCTTC. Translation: CASGSTGRGGEQFF.

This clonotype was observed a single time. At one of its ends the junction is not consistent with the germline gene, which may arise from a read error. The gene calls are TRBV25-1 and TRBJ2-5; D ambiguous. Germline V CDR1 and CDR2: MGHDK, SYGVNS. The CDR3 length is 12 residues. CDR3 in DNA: TGTGCCAGCGGTGAATACCAAGAGACCCAGTACTTC. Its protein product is CASGEYQETQYF.

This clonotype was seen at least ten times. This CDR3 is CASSLRGGGATNTGELFF. The CDR3 DNA reads TGTGCCAGCAGCTTAAGGGGCGGCGGGGCAACGAACACCGGGGAGCTGTTTTTT. V is TRBV7-6 and J is TRBJ2-2; tentative D call: TRBD2 (6 bases). This CDR3 is built from 18 residues. CDR1 and CDR2 (germline): SGHVS, FNYEAQ. V was cut by 2 bases and J by 0 bases, with 16 bases left in between.

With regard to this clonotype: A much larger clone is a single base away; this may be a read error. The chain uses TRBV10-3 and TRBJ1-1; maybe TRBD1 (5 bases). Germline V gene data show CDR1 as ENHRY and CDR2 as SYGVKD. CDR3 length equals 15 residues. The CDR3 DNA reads TGTGCCATCAGTGGGGGATCGGGGGTCGACACTGAAGCTCTCTTT. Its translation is CAISGGSGVDTEALF.

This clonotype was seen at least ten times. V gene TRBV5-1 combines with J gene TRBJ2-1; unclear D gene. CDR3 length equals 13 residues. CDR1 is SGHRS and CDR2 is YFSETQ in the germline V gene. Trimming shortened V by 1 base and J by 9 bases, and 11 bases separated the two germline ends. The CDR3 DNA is TGCGCCAGCAGCTTGAGTGGCGGCGGTGAGCAGTTCTTC. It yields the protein CASSLSGGGEQFF. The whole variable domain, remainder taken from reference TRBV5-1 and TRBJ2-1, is KAGVTQTPRYLIKTRGQQVTLSCSPISGHRSVSWYQQTPGQGLQFLFEYFSETQRNKGNFPGRFSGRQFSNSRSEMNVSTLELGDSALYLCASSLSGGGEQFFGPGTRLTVL.

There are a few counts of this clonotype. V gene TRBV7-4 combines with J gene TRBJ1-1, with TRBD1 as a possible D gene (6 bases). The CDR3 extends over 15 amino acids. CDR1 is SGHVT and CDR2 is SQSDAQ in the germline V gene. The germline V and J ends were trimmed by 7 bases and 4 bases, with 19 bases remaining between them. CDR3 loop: CASTLSQGWSTEAFF. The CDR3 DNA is TGTGCCAGCACCCTAAGCCAGGGGTGGAGCACTGAAGCTTTCTTT.

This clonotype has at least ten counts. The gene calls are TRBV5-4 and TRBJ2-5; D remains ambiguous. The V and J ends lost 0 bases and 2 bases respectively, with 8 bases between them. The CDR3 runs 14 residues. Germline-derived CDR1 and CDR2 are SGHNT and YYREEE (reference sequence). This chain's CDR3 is CASSLEQYQETQYF. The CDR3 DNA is TGTGCCAGCAGCTTGGAGCAGTATCAAGAGACCCAGTACTTC.

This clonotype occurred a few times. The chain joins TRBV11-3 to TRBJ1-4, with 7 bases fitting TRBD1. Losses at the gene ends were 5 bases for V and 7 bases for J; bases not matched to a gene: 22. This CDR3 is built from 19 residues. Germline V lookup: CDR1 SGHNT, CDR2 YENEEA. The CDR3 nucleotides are TGTGCCAGCAGCCAACCCGACAGGGTGAATTTTCGGCGTCGTGAAAAACTGTTTTTT. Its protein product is CASSQPDRVNFRRREKLFF.

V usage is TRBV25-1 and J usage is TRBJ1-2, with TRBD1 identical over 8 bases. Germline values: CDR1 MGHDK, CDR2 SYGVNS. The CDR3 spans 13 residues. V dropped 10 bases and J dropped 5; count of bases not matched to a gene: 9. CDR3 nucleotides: TGTGCCACTACGACAGGGGTCAGATATGGCTACACCTTC. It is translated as CATTTGVRYGYTF.

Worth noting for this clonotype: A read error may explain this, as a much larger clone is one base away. CDR3 sequence reads: CASSLETQRVYGCTF. The CDR3 DNA reads as TGCGCCAGCAGCTTGGAAACCCAGAGGGTCTATGGCTGCACCTTC. The V and J genes are TRBV5-1 and TRBJ1-2, with D uncertain. This CDR3 has 15 residues. From germline, CDR1 is SGHRS and CDR2 YFSETQ.

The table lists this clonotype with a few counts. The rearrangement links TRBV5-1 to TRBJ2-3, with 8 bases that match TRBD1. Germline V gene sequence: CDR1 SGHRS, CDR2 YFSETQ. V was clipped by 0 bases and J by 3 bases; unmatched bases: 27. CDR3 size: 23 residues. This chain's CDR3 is CASSLGTGSWSYEQGARTDTQYF. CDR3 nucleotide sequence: TGCGCCAGCAGCTTGGGGACAGGCTCCTGGTCCTACGAGCAGGGGGCGAGGACAGATACGCAGTATTTT. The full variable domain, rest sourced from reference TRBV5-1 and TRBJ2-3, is KAGVTQTPRYLIKTRGQQVTLSCSPISGHRSVSWYQQTPGQGLQFLFEYFSETQRNKGNFPGRFSGRQFSNSRSEMNVSTLELGDSALYLCASSLGTGSWSYEQGARTDTQYFGPGTRLTVL.

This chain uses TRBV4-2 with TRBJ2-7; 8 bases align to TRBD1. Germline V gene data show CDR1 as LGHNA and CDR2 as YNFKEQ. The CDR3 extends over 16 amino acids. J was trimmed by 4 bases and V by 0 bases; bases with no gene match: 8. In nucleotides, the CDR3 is TGTGCCAGCAGCCAAGAAGTCGGGACAGGTCTATACGAGCAGTACTTC. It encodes CASSQEVGTGLYEQYF.